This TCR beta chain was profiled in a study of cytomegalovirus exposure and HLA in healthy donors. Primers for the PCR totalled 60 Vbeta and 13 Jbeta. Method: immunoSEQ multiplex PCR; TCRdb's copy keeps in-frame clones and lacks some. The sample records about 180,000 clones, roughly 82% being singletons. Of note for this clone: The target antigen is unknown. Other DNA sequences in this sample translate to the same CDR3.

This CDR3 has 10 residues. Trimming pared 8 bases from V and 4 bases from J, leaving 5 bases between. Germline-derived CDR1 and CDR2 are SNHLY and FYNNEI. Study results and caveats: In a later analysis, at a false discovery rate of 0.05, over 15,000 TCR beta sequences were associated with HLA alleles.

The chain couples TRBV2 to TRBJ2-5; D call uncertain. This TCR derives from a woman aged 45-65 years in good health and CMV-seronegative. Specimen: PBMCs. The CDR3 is CASGAETQYF. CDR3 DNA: TGTGCCAGCGGAGCAGAGACCCAGTACTTC.